This TCR beta chain was sequenced during a study of CD8 T cells in ankylosing spondylitis. With respect to this clonotype: Its antigen remains unknown.

This CDR3 contains 13 residues. The germline V gene has CDR1 KGHDR and CDR2 SFDVKD. V lost 2 bases, J lost 4 bases, and 6 bases lay in between. Study-level findings and limits: Disease-linked clones reportedly showed significant enrichment in matched ankylosing spondylitis synovial fluid. Within peripheral blood, clones linked to disease were CD8+ and relatively rare. The study identified a TCR beta motif of fewer than 10 highly homologous variants that appeared characteristic of ankylosing spondylitis blood.

It was by quantitative 5'-RACE with molecular barcodes that TCR beta libraries were made. TCRdb called the 5' RACE reads again in MiXCR, with one record for every CDR3 protein. This table holds over 150,000 distinct CDR3 sequences, about 20% found once. The clonotype comes from a male donor under 30 with ankylosing spondylitis or in good health (not recorded which). The sequencing sample was made of blood, either unsorted or a sorted T cell fraction (not recorded which). The chain couples TRBV24-1 to TRBJ2-3; D remains ambiguous. CDR3 sequence reads: CATSDSPSDTQYF. In DNA form, the CDR3 reads TGTGCCACCAGTGATTCCCCTTCAGATACGCAGTATTTT.